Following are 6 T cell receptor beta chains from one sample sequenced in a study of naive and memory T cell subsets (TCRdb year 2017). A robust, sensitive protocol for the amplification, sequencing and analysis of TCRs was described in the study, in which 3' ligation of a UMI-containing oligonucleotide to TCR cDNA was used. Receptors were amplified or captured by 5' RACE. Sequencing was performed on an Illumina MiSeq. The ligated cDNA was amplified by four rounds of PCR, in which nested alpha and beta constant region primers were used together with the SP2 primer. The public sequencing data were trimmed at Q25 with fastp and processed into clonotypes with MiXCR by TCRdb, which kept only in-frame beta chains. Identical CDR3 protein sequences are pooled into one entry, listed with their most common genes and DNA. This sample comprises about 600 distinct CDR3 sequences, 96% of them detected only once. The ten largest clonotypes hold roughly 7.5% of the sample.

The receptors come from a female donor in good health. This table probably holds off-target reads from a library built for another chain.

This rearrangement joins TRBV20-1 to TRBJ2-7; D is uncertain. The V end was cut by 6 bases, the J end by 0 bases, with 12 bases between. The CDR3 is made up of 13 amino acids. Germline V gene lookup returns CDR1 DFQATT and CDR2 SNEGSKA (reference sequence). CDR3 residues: CSALRRLSYEQYF. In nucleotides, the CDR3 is TGCAGTGCGCTAAGGAGACTCTCCTACGAGCAGTACTTC.

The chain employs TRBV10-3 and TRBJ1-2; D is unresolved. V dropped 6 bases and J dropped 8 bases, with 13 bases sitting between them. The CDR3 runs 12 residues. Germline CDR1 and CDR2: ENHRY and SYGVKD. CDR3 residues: CAIRKEVLGYTF. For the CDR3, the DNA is TGTGCCATCAGGAAGGAGGTTTTGGGCTACACCTTC.

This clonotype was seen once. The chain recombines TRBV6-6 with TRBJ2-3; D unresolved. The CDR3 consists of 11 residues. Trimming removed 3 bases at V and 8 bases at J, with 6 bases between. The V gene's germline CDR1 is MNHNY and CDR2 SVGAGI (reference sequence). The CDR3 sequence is CASSYGGTQYF. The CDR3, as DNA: TGTGCCAGCAGTTATGGTGGTACGCAGTATTTT.

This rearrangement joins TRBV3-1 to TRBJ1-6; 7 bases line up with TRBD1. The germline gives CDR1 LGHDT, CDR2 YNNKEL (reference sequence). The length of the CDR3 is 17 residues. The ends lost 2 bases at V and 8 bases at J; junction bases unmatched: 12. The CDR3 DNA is TGTGCCAGCAGCCAACCTCCAGGGGGAGGATTTGATTCACCCCTCCACTTT. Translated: CASSQPPGGGFDSPLHF.

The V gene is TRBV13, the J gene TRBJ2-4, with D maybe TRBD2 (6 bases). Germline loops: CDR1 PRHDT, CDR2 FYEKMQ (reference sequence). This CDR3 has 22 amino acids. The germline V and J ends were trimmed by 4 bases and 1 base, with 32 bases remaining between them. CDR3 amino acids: CASSSHDFYLGGSKAAKNIQYF. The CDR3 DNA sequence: TGTGCCAGCAGCTCCCATGACTTTTATCTCGGGGGAAGCAAAGCGGCCAAAAACATTCAGTACTTC.

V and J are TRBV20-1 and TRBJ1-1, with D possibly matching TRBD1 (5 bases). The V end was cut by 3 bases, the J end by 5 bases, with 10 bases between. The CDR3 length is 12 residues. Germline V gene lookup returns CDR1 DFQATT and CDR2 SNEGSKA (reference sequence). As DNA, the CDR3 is TGCAGTGCTAGCGACAGAGAAACTGAAGCTTTCTTT. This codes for CSASDRETEAFF.